A selection of T cell receptor beta chains follows, all from one sample in a study of CD8 T cells in Susac syndrome. Each CDR3 protein gets one entry after TCRdb re-called the immunoSEQ multiplex PCR reads with MiXCR. The data contain about 400,000 distinct CDR3 sequences, approximately 89% of them singletons. What was sequenced was CD8+ T cells from PBMCs. Source of these receptors: a human donor with multiple sclerosis. The CDR3 runs from the conserved cysteine through the conserved F or W. The order of the fields is CDR3 protein, CDR3 DNA, clone size, CDR3 length, D gene, J gene, V gene. A D gene is named only where the DNA matches it firmly. Where a row states a size, it is once, few, many or the class of an expanded clone; other rows omit it.

CDR3 protein: CASSPGTSGDLNLIFNEQFF
CDR3 DNA: TGTGCCAGCAGTCCGGGGACTAGCGGGGACCTTAACCTAATCTTCAATGAGCAGTTCTTC
clone size: .
CDR3 length: 20
D gene: TRBD2
J gene: TRBJ2-1
V gene: TRBV27

CDR3 protein: CASSYSLSWAGGLNEQFF
CDR3 DNA: TGTGCCAGCAGTTACTCACTATCGTGGGCGGGAGGGCTCAATGAGCAGTTCTTC
clone size: .
CDR3 length: 18
D gene: TRBD2
J gene: TRBJ2-1
V gene: TRBV6-2/TRBV6-3

CDR3 protein: CASSLDAGHQPQHF
CDR3 DNA: TGTGCCAGCAGCTTAGATGCAGGGCATCAGCCCCAGCATTTT
clone size: .
CDR3 length: 14
D gene: .
J gene: TRBJ1-5
V gene: TRBV7-9

CDR3 protein: CASSEDGLAGGEDTQYF
CDR3 DNA: TGCGCCAGCAGCGAAGACGGGCTAGCGGGGGGAGAGGATACGCAGTATTTT
clone size: .
CDR3 length: 17
D gene: TRBD2
J gene: TRBJ2-3
V gene: TRBV4-1

CDR3 protein: CASSLETRNTEAFF
CDR3 DNA: TGTGCCAGCAGCTTGGAGACCAGGAACACTGAAGCTTTCTTT
clone size: .
CDR3 length: 14
D gene: .
J gene: TRBJ1-1
V gene: TRBV7-9

CDR3 protein: CSARPGLAEDTQYF
CDR3 DNA: TGCAGTGCTAGACCCGGACTAGCGGAAGATACGCAGTATTTT
clone size: .
CDR3 length: 14
D gene: TRBD2
J gene: TRBJ2-3
V gene: TRBV20-1

CDR3 protein: CASNLSGGGTEAFF
CDR3 DNA: TGTGCCAGCAACCTTAGTGGTGGGGGCACTGAAGCTTTCTTT
clone size: .
CDR3 length: 14
D gene: .
J gene: TRBJ1-1
V gene: TRBV7-9

CDR3 protein: CASSSQTAEQYF
CDR3 DNA: TGTGCCAGCAGTTCACAGACAGCCGAGCAGTACTTC
clone size: .
CDR3 length: 12
D gene: .
J gene: TRBJ2-7
V gene: TRBV27

CDR3 protein: CASSLVAETNTEAFF
CDR3 DNA: TGTGCCAGCAGTTTAGTGGCAGAGACGAACACTGAAGCTTTCTTT
clone size: .
CDR3 length: 15
D gene: .
J gene: TRBJ1-1
V gene: TRBV12-3/TRBV12-4

CDR3 protein: CASSPPGWSSYEQYF
CDR3 DNA: TGTGCCAGCAGCCCGCCCGGGTGGAGCTCCTACGAGCAGTACTTC
clone size: .
CDR3 length: 15
D gene: .
J gene: TRBJ2-7
V gene: TRBV11-2

CDR3 protein: CAWSPGLASDEQFF
CDR3 DNA: TGTGCCTGGAGCCCGGGACTAGCGTCGGATGAGCAGTTCTTC
clone size: .
CDR3 length: 14
D gene: TRBD2
J gene: TRBJ2-1
V gene: TRBV30

CDR3 protein: CASRTYNSNQPQHF
CDR3 DNA: TGTGCCAGCAGGACGTATAATAGCAATCAGCCCCAGCATTTT
clone size: .
CDR3 length: 14
D gene: .
J gene: TRBJ1-5
V gene: TRBV6-1

CDR3 protein: CASSYYSQGGGTEAFF
CDR3 DNA: TGTGCCAGCAGTTACTACAGCCAGGGAGGAGGCACTGAAGCTTTCTTT
clone size: .
CDR3 length: 16
D gene: .
J gene: TRBJ1-1
V gene: TRBV6-5

CDR3 protein: CATSRDLAATNEKLFF
CDR3 DNA: TGTGCCACCAGCAGAGATCTGGCAGCAACTAATGAAAAACTGTTTTTT
clone size: once
CDR3 length: 16
D gene: .
J gene: TRBJ1-4
V gene: TRBV15

CDR3 protein: CASSPDRVYEQFF
CDR3 DNA: TGTGCCAGCAGTCCGGACAGGGTATACGAGCAGTTCTTC
clone size: .
CDR3 length: 13
D gene: TRBD1
J gene: TRBJ2-1
V gene: TRBV7-9

CDR3 protein: CASSSSLPGDHTGELFF
CDR3 DNA: TGTGCCAGCAGCTCATCACTGCCGGGGGACCACACCGGGGAGCTGTTTTTT
clone size: once
CDR3 length: 17
D gene: .
J gene: TRBJ2-2
V gene: TRBV7-8